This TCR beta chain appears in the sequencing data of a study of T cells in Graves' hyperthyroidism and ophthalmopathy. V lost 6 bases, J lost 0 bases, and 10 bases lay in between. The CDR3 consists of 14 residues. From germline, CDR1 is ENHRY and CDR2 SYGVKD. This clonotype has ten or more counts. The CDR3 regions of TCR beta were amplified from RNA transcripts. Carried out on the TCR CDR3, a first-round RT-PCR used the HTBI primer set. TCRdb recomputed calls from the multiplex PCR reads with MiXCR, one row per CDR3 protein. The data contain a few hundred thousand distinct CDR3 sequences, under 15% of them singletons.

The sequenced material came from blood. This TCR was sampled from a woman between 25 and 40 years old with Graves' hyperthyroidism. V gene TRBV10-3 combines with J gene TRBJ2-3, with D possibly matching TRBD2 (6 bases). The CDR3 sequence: CAISGGASTDTQYF. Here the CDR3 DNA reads TGTGCCATCAGCGGAGGGGCGAGCACAGATACGCAGTATTTT.